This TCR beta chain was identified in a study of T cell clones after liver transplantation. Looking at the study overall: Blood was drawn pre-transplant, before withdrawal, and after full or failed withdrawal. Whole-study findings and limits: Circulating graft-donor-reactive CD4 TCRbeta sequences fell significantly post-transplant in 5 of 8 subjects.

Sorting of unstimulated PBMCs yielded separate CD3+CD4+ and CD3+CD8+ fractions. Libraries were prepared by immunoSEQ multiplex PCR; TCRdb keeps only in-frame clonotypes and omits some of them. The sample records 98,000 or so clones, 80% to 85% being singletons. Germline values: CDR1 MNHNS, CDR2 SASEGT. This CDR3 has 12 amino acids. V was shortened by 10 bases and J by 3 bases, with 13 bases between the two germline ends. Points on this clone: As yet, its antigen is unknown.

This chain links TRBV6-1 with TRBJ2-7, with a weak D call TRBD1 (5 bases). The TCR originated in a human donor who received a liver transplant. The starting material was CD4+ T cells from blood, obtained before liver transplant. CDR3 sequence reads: CAIRPDSYEQYF. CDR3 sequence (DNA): TGTGCCATCCGACCCGACAGCTACGAGCAGTACTTC.